These 27 T cell receptor beta chains were sequenced from one sample in a study of T cells after yellow fever vaccination. TCRdb called the 5' RACE reads again in MiXCR, with one record for every CDR3 protein. In the table there are roughly 340,000 distinct CDR3 sequences, approximately 9% of which are singletons. This specimen consisted of PBMCs, obtained on the day of the first yellow fever vaccination. These receptors were obtained from a man aged 18 to 30 who received the YFV17D yellow fever vaccine.

The CDR3 loop reads CASRALSSYNEQFF. Here the CDR3 DNA reads TGCGCCAGCAGGGCCCTAAGCTCCTACAATGAGCAGTTCTTC. The genes are TRBV5-1 and TRBJ2-1; D is unclear. V was cut by 5 bases and J by 0 bases, with 9 bases left in between. The CDR3 contains 14 residues. The V gene's germline CDR1 is SGHRS and CDR2 YFSETQ.

This clonotype was seen more than once but under ten times. The chain uses TRBV6-1 and TRBJ1-1; the D gene is possibly TRBD1 (5 bases). V shed 6 bases and J shed 2 bases, with 7 bases lying between them. Germline CDR1 is MNHNS and CDR2 is SASEGT. This CDR3 spans 12 amino acids. The DNA for the CDR3 is TGTGCCAGCAGGACAGTTAACACTGAAGCTTTCTTT. It codes for CASRTVNTEAFF.

This chain joins TRBV4-1 and TRBJ2-3; no clear D. Germline CDR1 is MGHRA and CDR2 is YSYEKL. With 0 bases removed from V and 4 bases from J, the gap between germline ends came to 17 bases. This CDR3 is 17 amino acids long. This CDR3 reads CASSQDAARLVADTQYF. The DNA of the CDR3 is TGCGCCAGCAGCCAAGATGCGGCTAGGTTGGTTGCAGATACGCAGTATTTT.

This clonotype showed up many times. This sequence joins TRBV18 and TRBJ2-3, with unresolved D. Germline CDR1 is KGHSH and CDR2 is LQKENI. Trimming shortened V by 4 bases and J by 1 base, and 12 bases separated the two germline ends. The length of the CDR3 is 15 residues. In nucleotides, the CDR3 is TGTGCCAGCTCACTCGATTTAGGGCGCACAGATACGCAGTATTTT. Its protein is CASSLDLGRTDTQYF. Drawing the rest from reference TRBV18 and TRBJ2-3, the complete variable domain is NAGVMQNPRHLVRRRGQEARLRCSPMKGHSHVYWYRQLPEEGLKFMVYLQKENIIDESGMPKERFSAEFPKEGPSILRIQQVVRGDSAAYFCASSLDLGRTDTQYFGPGTRLTVL.

This clonotype was detected a few times. The chain links TRBV5-1 to TRBJ2-7; 7 nucleotides align to TRBD2. V lost 3 bases to trimming and J lost 0 bases; unmatched junction nucleotides: 9. Germline assignment: CDR1 SGHRS and CDR2 YFSETQ. The CDR3 is made up of 16 amino acids. CDR3 in DNA: TGCGCCAGCAGCTCCCTTTTGGGGGGGGACTCCTACGAGCAGTACTTC. Translation gives CASSSLLGGDSYEQYF.

The gene calls are TRBV6-5 and TRBJ1-6; D remains ambiguous. CDR3 length: 12 amino acids. V was shortened by 9 bases and J by 7 bases, with 10 bases between the two germline ends. CDR1 and CDR2 (germline): MNHEY, SVGAGI. CDR3 amino acids: CASRPRNSPLHF. CDR3 DNA sequence: TGTGCCAGTAGGCCAAGAAATTCACCCCTCCACTTT.

The chain carries TRBV5-1 and TRBJ2-6; no firm D call. The CDR3 length is 17 residues. V shed 0 bases and J shed 5 bases, with 15 bases lying between them. Per germline, CDR1 SGHRS and CDR2 YFSETQ. Here the CDR3 reads CASSLDFLALRANVLTF. The CDR3 region has the DNA TGCGCCAGCAGCTTGGATTTTCTGGCTCTGCGGGCCAACGTCCTGACTTTC. The full variable domain, in which reference TRBV5-1 and TRBJ2-6 provide the parts outside the CDR3, is KAGVTQTPRYLIKTRGQQVTLSCSPISGHRSVSWYQQTPGQGLQFLFEYFSETQRNKGNFPGRFSGRQFSNSRSEMNVSTLELGDSALYLCASSLDFLALRANVLTFGAGSRLTVL.

The chain is built from TRBV24-1 and TRBJ2-5; D could derive from TRBD1 or TRBD2 (6 bases each). V lost 5 bases, J lost 5 bases, and 17 bases lay in between. Germline CDR1 KGHDR, CDR2 SFDVKD. The CDR3 is 15 amino acids. CDR3 sequence reads: CATSGWSGGRETQYF. CDR3 DNA: TGTGCCACCAGTGGTTGGTCCGGGGGCAGGGAGACCCAGTACTTC.

The chain's CDR3 is CSARRVSRTSYEQYF. For the CDR3, the DNA is TGCAGTGCTAGACGGGTCTCAAGGACGTCCTACGAGCAGTACTTC. The rearrangement uses TRBV20-1 and TRBJ2-7, with D unresolved. The germline V and J ends were trimmed by 2 bases and 1 base, with 15 bases remaining between them. Germline V CDR1 and CDR2: DFQATT, SNEGSKA (reference sequence). This CDR3 region has 15 residues.

The chain couples TRBV13 to TRBJ1-1; D may be TRBD1 (5 bases). There are 11 residues in the CDR3. Deletions cut 10 bases from V and 6 bases from J, with 12 bases between. Looked up from germline, CDR1 is PRHDT and CDR2 is FYEKMQ (reference sequence). The CDR3 DNA reads TGTGCCAACAGATGGGGGGCTGAAGCTTTCTTT. It is translated as CANRWGAEAFF.

This clonotype occurred a few times. The chain couples TRBV3-1 to TRBJ1-1; tentatively, D is TRBD1 (6 bases). The CDR3 loop spans 15 amino acids. CDR1 and CDR2 from the germline V gene are LGHDT and YNNKEL (reference sequence). Trimming pared 7 bases from V and 0 bases from J, leaving 15 bases between. The CDR3 here is CASMRGRGMNTEAFF. CDR3 sequence (DNA): TGTGCCAGCATGCGGGGGCGGGGAATGAACACTGAAGCTTTCTTT.

The V and J genes are TRBV4-3 and TRBJ1-5; the D is unclear. The germline V and J ends were trimmed by 0 bases and 4 bases, with 10 bases remaining between them. Germline lookup yields CDR1 LGHNA and CDR2 YSLEER. The CDR3 runs 15 residues. The CDR3 nucleotides are TGCGCCAGCAGCCAAGATTGGGGAGTGAATCAGCCCCAGCATTTT. Its translation is CASSQDWGVNQPQHF.

The chain couples TRBV3-1 to TRBJ1-3; no clear D. The CDR3 consists of 17 residues. Germline loops: CDR1 LGHDT, CDR2 YNNKEL (reference sequence). V lost 1 base to trimming and J lost 0 bases, with 13 bases between them. This chain's CDR3 is CASSQGWTGSSGNTIYF. The CDR3 DNA reads TGTGCCAGCAGCCAAGGCTGGACGGGGAGCTCTGGAAACACCATATATTTT.

This clonotype was recorded many times. The V gene is TRBV5-6, the J gene TRBJ1-2, with D unresolved. The CDR3 totals 13 residues. Trimming took 1 base from V and 8 from J, leaving 12 bases between them. In germline, CDR1 is SGHDT, CDR2 YYEEEE. The CDR3 loop reads CASSLWAIEGYTF. As DNA, the CDR3 is TGTGCCAGCAGCTTGTGGGCAATCGAGGGCTACACCTTC.

This clonotype occurred many times. The chain is built from TRBV4-3 and TRBJ2-1; maybe TRBD1 (5 bases). Germline lookup yields CDR1 LGHNA and CDR2 YSLEER. The CDR3 sequence is 16 residues long. V lost 1 base, J lost 12 bases, and 22 bases lay in between. DNA for the CDR3: TGCGCCAGCAGCCAAGGAGGCAGGGCCTACCCAGGAGCGCAGTTCTTC. This translates into CASSQGGRAYPGAQFF.

CDR3 bases: TGTGCCAGCAGTTTTTCCAATGGGGGAAACATTCAGTACTTC. It specifies CASSFSNGGNIQYF. The gene calls are TRBV12-3 or TRBV12-4 and TRBJ2-4, with D perhaps given as TRBD1 or TRBD2 (5 bases each). The CDR3 loop spans 14 amino acids. Trimming cost V 3 bases and J 6 bases, with 12 bases left between them.

This clonotype was seen more than once but under ten times. V usage is TRBV9 and J usage is TRBJ2-5; the match to TRBD2 covers 10 bases. V lost 0 bases to trimming and J lost 0 bases; unmatched junction nucleotides: 5. Germline V CDR1 and CDR2: SGDLS, YYNGEE. This CDR3 spans 17 amino acids. The CDR3 DNA reads as TGTGCCAGCAGCGTAGGACTAGCGGGCAGGTACCAAGAGACCCAGTACTTC. It specifies CASSVGLAGRYQETQYF.

This clonotype was seen repeatedly, ten times or more. This rearrangement joins TRBV7-3 to TRBJ2-3; D call uncertain. V was cut by 4 bases and J by 4 bases, with 12 bases left in between. The CDR3 runs 14 residues. Germline CDR1 and CDR2: SGHTA and FQGTGA. CDR3 region: CASSYNSPPDTQYF. Written as DNA, the CDR3 is TGTGCCAGCAGCTACAACTCCCCCCCAGATACGCAGTATTTT.

This clonotype has more than one count but fewer than ten. The chain links TRBV4-3 to TRBJ2-2; 7 positions match TRBD1. Germline V gives CDR1 LGHNA, CDR2 YSLEER. The CDR3 sequence is 16 residues long. V lost 0 bases and J lost 4; bases outside the gene matches: 5. CDR3 DNA sequence: TGCGCCAGCAGCCAAGAGCAAAGGGGGCCCACCGGGGAGCTGTTTTTT. Encoded protein: CASSQEQRGPTGELFF.

Worth noting for this clonotype: Sequence at one end of the junction differs from germline and may be a read error. V gene TRBV9 combines with J gene TRBJ2-7, with 7 bases matching TRBD1. CDR1 is SGDLS, CDR2 YYNGEE, per germline. There are 12 residues in the CDR3. CDR3 sequence reads: CASSVVTGAQDF. CDR3 sequence (DNA): TGTGCCAGCAGCGTAGTTACAGGGGCTCAGGACTTC.

In its sample, this clonotype was seen a few times. V is TRBV20-1 and J is TRBJ1-5, with 10 bases that match TRBD1. This CDR3 comprises 14 residues. Germline V gene lookup returns CDR1 DFQATT and CDR2 SNEGSKA (reference sequence). With 0 bases clipped from V and 9 bases from J, the junction kept 5 bases outside the gene matches. In nucleotides, the CDR3 is TGCAGTGCTAGAGAGAGAGGGGACAGGGGGCCCCAGCATTTT. Amino acid sequence: CSARERGDRGPQHF.

This clonotype appeared many times. J is TRBJ1-6 and V is TRBV7-2; 7 nucleotides line up with TRBD1. Germline V lookup: CDR1 SGHTA, CDR2 FQGNSA. The CDR3 sequence is 14 residues long. Trimming took 8 bases from V and 2 from J; bases not matched to a gene: 3. CDR3 residues: CASAGQAYNSPLHF. CDR3 nucleotides: TGTGCCAGCGCCGGACAGGCCTATAATTCACCCCTCCACTTT.

The table lists this clonotype with a few counts. The V gene is TRBV4-3, the J gene TRBJ2-1, with TRBD2 as a possible D gene (5 bases). The CDR3 runs to 14 residues. The V and J ends lost 1 base and 8 bases respectively, with 12 bases between them. Germline values: CDR1 LGHNA, CDR2 YSLEER. In DNA, the CDR3 is TGCGCCAGCAGCCAAGTGGCGGGCGGTTATGAGCAGTTCTTC. Residues: CASSQVAGGYEQFF.

The gene calls are TRBV20-1 and TRBJ2-2, with 9 bases fitting TRBD1. The V segment lost 0 bases and the J segment 4 bases; nucleotides outside the gene matches: 6. The CDR3 loop spans 16 amino acids. Germline assignment: CDR1 DFQATT and CDR2 SNEGSKA (reference sequence). In DNA form, the CDR3 reads TGCAGTGCTAGAGATCGGAGGACAGGGGTCACCGGGGAGCTGTTTTTT. Translated, it gives CSARDRRTGVTGELFF.

This clonotype was found a few times. The CDR3: CASSQAGLAGAETQYF. In DNA form, the CDR3 reads TGCGCCAGCAGCCAAGCGGGACTAGCGGGGGCGGAGACCCAGTACTTC. V usage is TRBV4-3 and J usage is TRBJ2-5; 14 bases align to TRBD2. This CDR3 contains 16 residues. Germline assignment: CDR1 LGHNA and CDR2 YSLEER. With V trimmed by 1 base and J by 5 bases, 3 bases remained unmatched.

This clonotype was observed a handful of times. The chain uses TRBV7-3 and TRBJ2-6; TRBD1 agrees at 10 bases. CDR3 size: 17 residues. V was clipped by 5 bases and J by 3 bases; unmatched bases: 7. The germline V gene encodes CDR1 SGHTA and CDR2 FQGTGA. The CDR3 here is CASSLGTGVYGANVLTF. CDR3 in DNA: TGTGCCAGCAGCCTAGGGACAGGGGTCTATGGGGCCAACGTCCTGACTTTC.

This clonotype was counted many times. The chain links TRBV4-2 to TRBJ1-6; D remains unclear. Looked up from germline, CDR1 is LGHNA and CDR2 is YNFKEQ. V lost 0 bases and J lost 7, with 4 bases in between. The CDR3 has 13 residues. Written as DNA, the CDR3 is TGTGCCAGCAGCCAAGATCGGAATTCACCCCTCCACTTT. Amino acid sequence: CASSQDRNSPLHF.